This T cell receptor (beta chain) was identified in a study of blood T cell repertoires in COVID-19. Recruitment covered over 20 US areas and drew participants whose ages spanned roughly 18 to 100 years. CDR3 size: 15 residues. Trimming cost V 1 base and J 2 bases, with 13 bases left between them. The germline gives CDR1 SGHRS, CDR2 YFSETQ. The table came from immunoSEQ multiplex PCR; TCRdb's copy has only in-frame clones and leaves some out. The data contain about 170,000 clones, 70% to 85% of them singletons. Sequenced: PBMCs or T cells enriched from blood (not recorded which). The source is an older woman in a cohort exposed to, infected with or recovered from COVID-19 (not recorded which). The rearrangement links TRBV5-1 to TRBJ2-7; D ambiguous. The CDR3 sequence: CASSLWAGQTYEQYF. CDR3 coding DNA: TGCGCCAGCAGCTTGTGGGCAGGCCAAACCTACGAGCAGTACTTC.